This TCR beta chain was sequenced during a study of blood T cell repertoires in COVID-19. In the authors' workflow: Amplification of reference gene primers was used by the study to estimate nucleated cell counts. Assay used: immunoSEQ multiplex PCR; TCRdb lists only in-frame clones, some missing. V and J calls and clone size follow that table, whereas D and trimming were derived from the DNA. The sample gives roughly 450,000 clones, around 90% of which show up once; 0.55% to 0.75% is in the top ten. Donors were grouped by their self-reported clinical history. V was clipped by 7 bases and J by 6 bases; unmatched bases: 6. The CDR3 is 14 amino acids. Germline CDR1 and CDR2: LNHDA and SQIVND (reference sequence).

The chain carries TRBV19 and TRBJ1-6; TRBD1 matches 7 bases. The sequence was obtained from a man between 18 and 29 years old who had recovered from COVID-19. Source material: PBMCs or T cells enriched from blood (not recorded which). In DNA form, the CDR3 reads TGTGCCAGTATGGGAAGGGGGCGTAATTCACCCCTCCACTTT. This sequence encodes CASMGRGRNSPLHF. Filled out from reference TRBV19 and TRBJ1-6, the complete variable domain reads DGGITQSPKYLFRKEGQNVTLSCEQNLNHDAMYWYRQDPGQGLRLIYYSQIVNDFQKGDIAEGYSVSREKKESFPLTVTSAQKNPTAFYLCASMGRGRNSPLHFGNGTRLTVT.